This is a list of T cell receptor beta chains from one sample in a study of technical replicates of blood from a few donors. TCRdb's copy holds only in-frame clones and misses some; the assay was immunoSEQ multiplex PCR. The sample shows more than 90,000 clones, nearly 96% of them seen only once. The sequencing sample was made of T cells isolated from PBMCs. These receptor sequences come from a human donor in good health. The CDR3 runs from the conserved cysteine through the conserved F or W. Fields, in order: clone size, D gene, V gene, J gene, CDR3 protein, CDR3 DNA. A D gene is named only where the DNA matches it firmly. Only some rows state a clone size, as once, few, many or a class for expanded clones.

abundance: once
d_gene: TRBD1
v_gene: TRBV5-4
j_gene: TRBJ2-6
CDR3aa: CASSLDRAANVLTF
CDR3nt: TGTGCCAGCAGCCTGGACAGGGCGGCCAACGTCCTGACTTTC

abundance: NA
d_gene: NA
v_gene: TRBV6-5
j_gene: TRBJ1-1
CDR3aa: CASTRSTANTEAFF
CDR3nt: TGTGCCAGCACCCGATCGACAGCAAACACTGAAGCTTTCTTT

abundance: NA
d_gene: NA
v_gene: TRBV5-1
j_gene: TRBJ2-3
CDR3aa: CASTKGTSPGADTQYF
CDR3nt: TGCGCCAGCACCAAGGGGACATCCCCCGGCGCAGATACGCAGTATTTT

abundance: NA
d_gene: NA
v_gene: TRBV5-5
j_gene: TRBJ1-5
CDR3aa: CASSLHGDQPQHF
CDR3nt: TGTGCCAGCAGCTTGCACGGGGATCAGCCCCAGCATTTT

abundance: NA
d_gene: NA
v_gene: TRBV5-1
j_gene: TRBJ2-6
CDR3aa: CASSLELNGANVLTF
CDR3nt: TGCGCCAGCAGCTTGGAGCTGAATGGGGCCAACGTCCTGACTTTC

abundance: NA
d_gene: NA
v_gene: TRBV19
j_gene: TRBJ2-1
CDR3aa: CASSIQGKGDNEQFF
CDR3nt: TGTGCCAGTAGTATACAGGGGAAGGGTGACAATGAGCAGTTCTTC

abundance: once
d_gene: TRBD1
v_gene: TRBV19
j_gene: TRBJ1-2
CDR3aa: CASSRDSPSNGYTF
CDR3nt: TGTGCCAGTAGTCGGGACAGCCCTTCCAATGGCTACACCTTC

abundance: once
d_gene: TRBD1
v_gene: TRBV7-8
j_gene: TRBJ1-5
CDR3aa: CASSSQDRAGGINQPQHF
CDR3nt: TGTGCCAGCAGCTCACAAGACAGGGCAGGGGGTATCAATCAGCCCCAGCATTTT

abundance: NA
d_gene: NA
v_gene: TRBV12-2
j_gene: TRBJ1-5
CDR3aa: CASRLARQGTNQPQHF
CDR3nt: TGTGCAAGTCGCTTAGCGAGGCAGGGTACGAATCAGCCCCAGCATTTT

abundance: NA
d_gene: NA
v_gene: TRBV2
j_gene: TRBJ1-2
CDR3aa: CASSESYQGNYGYTF
CDR3nt: TGTGCCAGCAGTGAATCTTATCAGGGAAACTATGGCTACACCTTC

abundance: NA
d_gene: NA
v_gene: TRBV7-9
j_gene: TRBJ1-2
CDR3aa: CASSSSRGQNYGYTF
CDR3nt: TGTGCCAGCAGCTCTTCAAGAGGACAGAACTATGGCTACACCTTC

abundance: NA
d_gene: TRBD1
v_gene: TRBV28
j_gene: TRBJ1-6
CDR3aa: CASLGQDNSPLHF
CDR3nt: TGTGCCAGCCTCGGACAGGACAATTCACCCCTCCACTTT

abundance: NA
d_gene: NA
v_gene: TRBV19
j_gene: TRBJ2-7
CDR3aa: CASSIDHRGEQYF
CDR3nt: TGTGCCAGTAGTATAGATCACCGGGGCGAGCAGTACTTC

abundance: NA
d_gene: TRBD1
v_gene: TRBV28
j_gene: TRBJ1-1
CDR3aa: CASSPEGTGVINTEAFF
CDR3nt: TGTGCCAGCAGTCCGGAGGGTACAGGGGTGATTAACACTGAAGCTTTCTTT

abundance: NA
d_gene: TRBD1
v_gene: TRBV28
j_gene: TRBJ2-5
CDR3aa: CASSSGQSSPLYF
CDR3nt: TGTGCCAGCAGTTCGGGACAGTCAAGCCCCCTGTACTTC

abundance: NA
d_gene: NA
v_gene: TRBV13
j_gene: TRBJ2-1
CDR3aa: CASSWRADNEQFF
CDR3nt: TGTGCCAGCAGTTGGAGGGCCGACAATGAGCAGTTCTTC

abundance: NA
d_gene: TRBD2
v_gene: TRBV28
j_gene: TRBJ2-2
CDR3aa: CASSLRRGLATLTGELFF
CDR3nt: TGTGCCAGCAGTTTAAGAAGGGGACTAGCGACTCTCACCGGGGAGCTGTTTTTT

abundance: NA
d_gene: NA
v_gene: TRBV9
j_gene: TRBJ1-3
CDR3aa: CADRRRAGNTIYF
CDR3nt: TGTGCCGACCGTAGGAGGGCTGGAAACACCATATATTTT

abundance: NA
d_gene: TRBD1
v_gene: TRBV18
j_gene: TRBJ2-7
CDR3aa: CASSQYRGNEQYF
CDR3nt: TGTGCCAGCTCACAATACAGGGGGAACGAGCAGTACTTC